This T cell receptor beta chain was recovered during a study of blood T cell repertoires in COVID-19. Here immunoSEQ multiplex PCR was the method, and the copy in TCRdb shows in-frame clones only, minus some. The table shows approximately 250,000 clones, with around nine tenths occurring only once. The sample taken for sequencing was PBMCs or T cells enriched from blood (not recorded which). The receptor was derived from a middle-aged woman who had been exposed to COVID-19.

CDR3 DNA sequence: TGCAGTGCCCAAGGACAGGGCAGCCGGCATTTT. It yields the protein CSAQGQGSRHF. The V and J genes are TRBV20-1 and TRBJ1-5; 8 bases are shared with TRBD1. The CDR3 runs to 11 residues. Per germline, CDR1 DFQATT and CDR2 SNEGSKA (reference sequence). Trimming took 6 bases from V and 15 from J; bases not matched to a gene: 10.